One sample yielded the 9 T cell receptor beta chains listed below, sequenced in a study of cytomegalovirus exposure and HLA in healthy donors. Researchers ran the PCR with 60 Vbeta and 13 Jbeta primers. TCRdb's table, derived via immunoSEQ multiplex PCR, lists solely in-frame clones and lacks some. The sample has about 120,000 clones; 80% are singletons. Sequenced sample: PBMCs. Every receptor here comes from a man aged 50 or older in good health and CMV-seronegative.

The chain uses TRBV14 and TRBJ1-1; D remains ambiguous. V lost 0 bases and J 0 bases, leaving 11 bases between the germline ends. Germline-derived CDR1 and CDR2 are SGHDN and FVKESK. This CDR3 contains 16 residues. CDR3 sequence reads: CASSQDFEFMNTEAFF. DNA of the CDR3: TGTGCCAGCAGCCAAGATTTCGAGTTTATGAACACTGAAGCTTTCTTT. The variable domain in full, with the rest retrieved from reference TRBV14 and TRBJ1-1, is EAGVTQFPSHSVIEKGQTVTLRCDPISGHDNLYWYRRVMGKEIKFLLHFVKESKQDESGMPNNRFLAERTGGTYSTLKVQPAELEDSGVYFCASSQDFEFMNTEAFFGQGTRLTVV.

The V gene is TRBV5-6, the J gene TRBJ2-7; TRBD1 matches 7 bases. J was trimmed by 0 bases and V by 4 bases; bases with no gene match: 19. There are 19 residues in the CDR3. Per germline, CDR1 SGHDT and CDR2 YYEEEE. The CDR3 sequence: CASSHNSLYRDRNSYEQYF. The CDR3 nucleotides read TGTGCCAGCAGCCACAACAGCCTCTACCGGGACAGAAACTCCTACGAGCAGTACTTC.

The V call is TRBV15, the J call TRBJ2-1; 9 nucleotides match TRBD2. The length of the CDR3 is 17 residues. Unmatched junction bases numbered 13, after V lost 0 bases and J lost 10 bases. The V gene's germline CDR1 is LNHNV and CDR2 YYDKDF (reference sequence). The CDR3 DNA reads TGTGCCACCAGCAGAGACGGGGGTAGCGGGAGTAAAGAAGAGCAGTTCTTC. Translating gives CATSRDGGSGSKEEQFF.

This clone showed up just a few times. The gene calls are TRBV7-2 and TRBJ1-1, with a tentative D call TRBD1 (6 bases). The V end lost 6 bases, the J end lost 1 base, and 21 bases lay between the germline ends. Germline loops: CDR1 SGHTA, CDR2 FQGNSA. The CDR3 spans 17 residues. This CDR3 reads CASSSPIQGLGNTEAFF. The CDR3 nucleotides are TGTGCCAGCAGTTCTCCTATACAGGGTCTGGGGAACACTGAAGCTTTCTTT.

The chain joins TRBV19 to TRBJ1-1, with D tentatively TRBD1 (6 bases). V gave up 5 bases and J gave up 2 bases, with 12 bases separating them. The germline gives CDR1 LNHDA, CDR2 SQIVND (reference sequence). CDR3 length equals 14 residues. CDR3 residues: CASSFRGLNTEAFF. The CDR3 coding sequence is TGTGCCAGTAGTTTCAGGGGTCTAAACACTGAAGCTTTCTTT.

The V call is TRBV30, the J call TRBJ1-1; 10 nucleotides align to TRBD1. The CDR3 has 12 amino acids. J lost 10 bases, V lost 0 bases, and 2 bases had no gene match. Germline lookup yields CDR1 GTSNPN and CDR2 SVGIG (reference sequence). The CDR3 DNA sequence: TGTGCCTGGAGTGTACGGGACAGGGGAGCTTTCTTT. This translates into CAWSVRDRGAFF.

This clone was seen once. V and J are TRBV6-1 and TRBJ1-2; maybe TRBD1 (6 bases). Trimming pared 1 base from V and 4 bases from J, leaving 16 bases between. Germline V gives CDR1 MNHNS, CDR2 SASEGT. The CDR3 is 16 amino acids. The DNA of the CDR3 is TGTGCCAGCAGTGAAGGGAGACAGGTAGACGTCTATGGCTACACCTTC. Residues: CASSEGRQVDVYGYTF.

The gene calls are TRBV7-3 and TRBJ1-5, with D unclear. There are 13 residues in the CDR3. Trimming left V 1 base short and J 8 bases short, with 9 bases between. Germline lookup yields CDR1 SGHTA and CDR2 FQGTGA. The CDR3: CASSLSHGKPQHF. The CDR3 DNA sequence: TGTGCCAGCAGCTTAAGTCACGGTAAGCCCCAGCATTTT. Full variable domain (remainder filled in from reference TRBV7-3 and TRBJ1-5): GAGVSQTPSNKVTEKGKYVELRCDPISGHTALYWYRQSLGQGPEFLIYFQGTGAADDSGLPNDRFFAVRPEGSVSTLKIQRTERGDSAVYLCASSLSHGKPQHFGDGTRLSIL.

The V gene is TRBV7-9, the J gene TRBJ2-2; 7 bases agree with TRBD1. This CDR3 contains 14 residues. Per the germline V gene, CDR1 is SEHNR and CDR2 is FQNEAQ (reference sequence). With V trimmed by 4 bases and J by 3 bases, 2 bases remained unmatched. The CDR3 region is CASSWDSYTGELFF. The CDR3 bases are TGTGCCAGCAGCTGGGACAGCTACACCGGGGAGCTGTTTTTT.